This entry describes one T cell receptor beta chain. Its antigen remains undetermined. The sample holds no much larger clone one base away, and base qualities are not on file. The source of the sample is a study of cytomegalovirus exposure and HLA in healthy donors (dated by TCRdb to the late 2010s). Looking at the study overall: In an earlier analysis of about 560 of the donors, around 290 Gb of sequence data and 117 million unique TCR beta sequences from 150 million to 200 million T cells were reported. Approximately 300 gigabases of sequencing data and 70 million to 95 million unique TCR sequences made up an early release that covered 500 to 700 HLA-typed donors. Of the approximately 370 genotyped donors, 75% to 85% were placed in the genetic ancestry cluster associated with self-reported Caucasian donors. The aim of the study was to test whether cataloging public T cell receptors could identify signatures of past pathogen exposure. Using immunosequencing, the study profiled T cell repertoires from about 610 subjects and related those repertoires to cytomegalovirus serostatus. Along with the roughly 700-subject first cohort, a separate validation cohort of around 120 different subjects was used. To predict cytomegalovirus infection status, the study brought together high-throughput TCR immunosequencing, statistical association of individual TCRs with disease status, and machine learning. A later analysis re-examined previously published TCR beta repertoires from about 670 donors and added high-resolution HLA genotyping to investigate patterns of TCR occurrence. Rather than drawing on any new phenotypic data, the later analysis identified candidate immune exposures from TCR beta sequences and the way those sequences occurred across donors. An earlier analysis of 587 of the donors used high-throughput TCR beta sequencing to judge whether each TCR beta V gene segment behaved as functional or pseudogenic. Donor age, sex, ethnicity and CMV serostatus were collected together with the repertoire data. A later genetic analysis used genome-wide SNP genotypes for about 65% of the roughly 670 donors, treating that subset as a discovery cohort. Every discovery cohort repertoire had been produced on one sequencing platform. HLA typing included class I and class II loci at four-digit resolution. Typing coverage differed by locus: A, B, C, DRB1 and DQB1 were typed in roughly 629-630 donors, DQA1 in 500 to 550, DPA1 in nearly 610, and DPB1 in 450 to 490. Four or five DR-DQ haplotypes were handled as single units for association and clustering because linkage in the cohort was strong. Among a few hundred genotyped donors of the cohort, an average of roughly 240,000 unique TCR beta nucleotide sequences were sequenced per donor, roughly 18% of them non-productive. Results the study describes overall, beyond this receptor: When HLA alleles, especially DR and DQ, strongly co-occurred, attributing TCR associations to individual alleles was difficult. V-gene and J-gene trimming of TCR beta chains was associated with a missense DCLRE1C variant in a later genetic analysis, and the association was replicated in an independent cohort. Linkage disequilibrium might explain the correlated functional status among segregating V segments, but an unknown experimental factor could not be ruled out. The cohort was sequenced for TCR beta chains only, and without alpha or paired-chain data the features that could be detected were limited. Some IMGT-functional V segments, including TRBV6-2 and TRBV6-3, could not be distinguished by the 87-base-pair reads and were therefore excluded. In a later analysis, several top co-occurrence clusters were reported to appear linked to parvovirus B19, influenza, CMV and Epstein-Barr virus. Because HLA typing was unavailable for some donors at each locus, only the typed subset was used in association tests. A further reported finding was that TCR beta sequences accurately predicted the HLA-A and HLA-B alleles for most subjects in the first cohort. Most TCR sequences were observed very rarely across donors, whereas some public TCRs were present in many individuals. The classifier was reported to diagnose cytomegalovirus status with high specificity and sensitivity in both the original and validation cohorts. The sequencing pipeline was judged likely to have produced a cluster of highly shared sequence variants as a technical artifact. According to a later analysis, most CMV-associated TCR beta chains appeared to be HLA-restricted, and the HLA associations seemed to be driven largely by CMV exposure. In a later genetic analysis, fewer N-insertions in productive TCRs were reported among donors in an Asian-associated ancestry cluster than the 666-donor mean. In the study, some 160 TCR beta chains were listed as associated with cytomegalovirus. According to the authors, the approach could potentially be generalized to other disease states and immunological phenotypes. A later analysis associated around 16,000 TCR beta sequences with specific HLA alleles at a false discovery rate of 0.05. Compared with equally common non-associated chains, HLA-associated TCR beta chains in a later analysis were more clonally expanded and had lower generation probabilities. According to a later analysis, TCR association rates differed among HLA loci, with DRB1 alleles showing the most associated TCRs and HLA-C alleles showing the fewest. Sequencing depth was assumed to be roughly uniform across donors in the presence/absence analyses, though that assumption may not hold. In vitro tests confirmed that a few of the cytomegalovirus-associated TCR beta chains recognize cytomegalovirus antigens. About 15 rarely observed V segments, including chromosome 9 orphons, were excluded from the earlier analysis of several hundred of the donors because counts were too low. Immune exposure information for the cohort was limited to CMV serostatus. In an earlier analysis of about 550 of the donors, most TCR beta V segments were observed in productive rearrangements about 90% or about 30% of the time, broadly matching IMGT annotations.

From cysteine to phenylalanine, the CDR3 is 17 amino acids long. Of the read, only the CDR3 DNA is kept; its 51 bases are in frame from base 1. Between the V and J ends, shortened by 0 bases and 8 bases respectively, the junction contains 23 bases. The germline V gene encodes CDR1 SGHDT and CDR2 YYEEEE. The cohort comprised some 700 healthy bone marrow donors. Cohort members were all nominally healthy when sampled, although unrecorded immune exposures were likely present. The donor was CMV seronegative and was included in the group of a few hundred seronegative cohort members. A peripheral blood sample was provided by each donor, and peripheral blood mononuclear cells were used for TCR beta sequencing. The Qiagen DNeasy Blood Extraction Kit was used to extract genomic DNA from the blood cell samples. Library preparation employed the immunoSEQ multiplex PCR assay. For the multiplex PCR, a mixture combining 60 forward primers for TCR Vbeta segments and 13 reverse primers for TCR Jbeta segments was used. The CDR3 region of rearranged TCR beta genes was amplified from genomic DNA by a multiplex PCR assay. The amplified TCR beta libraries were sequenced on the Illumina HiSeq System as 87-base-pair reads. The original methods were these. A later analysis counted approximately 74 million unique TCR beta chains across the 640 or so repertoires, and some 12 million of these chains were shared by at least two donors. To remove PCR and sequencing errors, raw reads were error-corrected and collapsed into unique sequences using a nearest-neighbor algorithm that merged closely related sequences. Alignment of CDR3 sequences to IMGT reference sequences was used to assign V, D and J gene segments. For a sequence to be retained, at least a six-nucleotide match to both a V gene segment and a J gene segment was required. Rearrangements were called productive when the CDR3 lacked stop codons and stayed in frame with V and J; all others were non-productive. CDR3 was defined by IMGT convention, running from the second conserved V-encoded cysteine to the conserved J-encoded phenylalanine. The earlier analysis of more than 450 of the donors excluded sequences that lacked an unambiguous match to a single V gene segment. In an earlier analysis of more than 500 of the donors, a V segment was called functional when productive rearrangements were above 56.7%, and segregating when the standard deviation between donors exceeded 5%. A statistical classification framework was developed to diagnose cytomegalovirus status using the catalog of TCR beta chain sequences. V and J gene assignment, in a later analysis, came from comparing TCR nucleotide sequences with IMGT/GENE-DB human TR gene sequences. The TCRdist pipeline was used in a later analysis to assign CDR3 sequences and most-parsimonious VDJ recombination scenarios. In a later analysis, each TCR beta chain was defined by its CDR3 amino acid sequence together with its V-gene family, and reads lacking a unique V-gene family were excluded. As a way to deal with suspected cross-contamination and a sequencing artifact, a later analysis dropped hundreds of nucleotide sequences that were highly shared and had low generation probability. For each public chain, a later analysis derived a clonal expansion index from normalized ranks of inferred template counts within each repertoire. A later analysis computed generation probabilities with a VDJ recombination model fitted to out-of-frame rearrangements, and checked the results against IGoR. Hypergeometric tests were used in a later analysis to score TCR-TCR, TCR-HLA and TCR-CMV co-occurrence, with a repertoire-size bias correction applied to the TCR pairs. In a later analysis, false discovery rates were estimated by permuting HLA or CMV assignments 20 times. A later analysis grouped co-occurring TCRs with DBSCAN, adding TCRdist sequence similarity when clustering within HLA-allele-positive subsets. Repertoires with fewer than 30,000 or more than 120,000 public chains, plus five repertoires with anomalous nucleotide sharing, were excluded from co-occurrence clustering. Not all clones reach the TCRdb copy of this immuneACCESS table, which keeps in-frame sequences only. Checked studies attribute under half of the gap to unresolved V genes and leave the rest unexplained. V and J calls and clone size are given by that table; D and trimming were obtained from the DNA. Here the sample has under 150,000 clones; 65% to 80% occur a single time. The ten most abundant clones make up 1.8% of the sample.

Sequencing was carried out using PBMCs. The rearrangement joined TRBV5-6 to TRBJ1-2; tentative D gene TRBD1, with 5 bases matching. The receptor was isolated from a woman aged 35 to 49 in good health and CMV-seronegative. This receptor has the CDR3 CASSLGQLRLLPPGYTF. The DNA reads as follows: TGTGCCAGCAGCTTGGGACAGCTTCGTCTCTTACCCCCGGGCTACACCTTC.